Presented here are 4 T cell receptor beta chains from one specimen sequenced in a study of blood T cell repertoires in COVID-19. The method was immunoSEQ multiplex PCR; TCRdb's version includes in-frame clones alone and lacks a portion of them. This sample has about 97,000 clones, with 80% to 95% found just once. The sample was peripheral blood. Source of these receptors: a man between 18 and 29 years old with acute or convalescent COVID-19.

The CDR3 DNA follows: TGTGCCAGCAGCCTATACCAGGGGGCGCAGACTGAAGCTTTCTTT. The encoded protein is CASSLYQGAQTEAFF. V is TRBV7-2 and J is TRBJ1-1, with 8 nucleotides matching TRBD1. After removal of 5 bases from V and 5 bases from J, the junction contained 10 bases not matched to a gene. Germline lookup yields CDR1 SGHTA and CDR2 FQGNSA. The CDR3 loop spans 15 amino acids.

V is TRBV29-1 and J is TRBJ1-1; 9 positions agree with TRBD1. The CDR3 has 13 residues. Trimming cost V 7 bases and J 5 bases; bases outside gene matches: 8. CDR1 is SQVTM and CDR2 is ANQGSEA in the germline V gene. Here the CDR3 reads CSATGGQRTEAFF. DNA of the CDR3: TGCAGCGCCACAGGGGGCCAAAGGACTGAAGCTTTCTTT.

This chain joins TRBV19 and TRBJ1-2, with D uncertain. Germline V gives CDR1 LNHDA, CDR2 SQIVND (reference sequence). The CDR3 is 14 residues long. Trimming cost V 1 base and J 4 bases, with 10 bases left between them. CDR3 sequence (DNA): TGTGCCAGTAGTATAGGCGACATCTCCTATGGCTACACCTTC. It yields the protein CASSIGDISYGYTF.

This clone was seen a single time. The chain couples TRBV7-2 to TRBJ2-1; 8 nucleotides line up with TRBD2. Trimming cost V 5 bases and J 0 bases; bases outside gene matches: 6. The CDR3 is 16 amino acids. Germline loops: CDR1 SGHTA, CDR2 FQGNSA. CDR3 loop: CASSGGLAPSYNEQFF. The CDR3 nucleotides read TGTGCCAGCAGCGGTGGACTAGCCCCCTCCTACAATGAGCAGTTCTTC.